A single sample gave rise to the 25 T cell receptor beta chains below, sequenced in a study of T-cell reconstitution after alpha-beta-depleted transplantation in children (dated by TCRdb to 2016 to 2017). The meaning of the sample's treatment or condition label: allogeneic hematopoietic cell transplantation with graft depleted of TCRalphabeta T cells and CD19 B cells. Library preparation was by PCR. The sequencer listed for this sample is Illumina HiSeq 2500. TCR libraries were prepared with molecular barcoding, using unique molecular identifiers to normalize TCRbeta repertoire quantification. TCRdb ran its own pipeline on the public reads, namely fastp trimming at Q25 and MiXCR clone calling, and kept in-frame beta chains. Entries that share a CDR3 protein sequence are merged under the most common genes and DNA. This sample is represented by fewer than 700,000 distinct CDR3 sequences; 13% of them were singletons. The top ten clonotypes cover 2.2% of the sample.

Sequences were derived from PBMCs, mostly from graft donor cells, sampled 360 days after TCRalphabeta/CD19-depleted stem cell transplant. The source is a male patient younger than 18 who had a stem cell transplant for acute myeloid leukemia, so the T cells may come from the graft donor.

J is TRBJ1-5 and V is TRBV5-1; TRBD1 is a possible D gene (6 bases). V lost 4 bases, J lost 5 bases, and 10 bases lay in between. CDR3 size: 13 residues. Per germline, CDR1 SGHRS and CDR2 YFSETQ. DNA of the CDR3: TGCGCCAGCAGCCTTTGGACAGATCAGCCCCAGCATTTT. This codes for CASSLWTDQPQHF.

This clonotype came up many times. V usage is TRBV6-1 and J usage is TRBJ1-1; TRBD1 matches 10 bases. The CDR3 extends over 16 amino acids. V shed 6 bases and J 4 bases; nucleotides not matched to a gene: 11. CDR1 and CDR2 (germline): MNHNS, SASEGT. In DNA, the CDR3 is TGTGCCAGCAGCCTTTTACCGGGACAGGGGATCACTGAAGCTTTCTTT. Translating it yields CASSLLPGQGITEAFF.

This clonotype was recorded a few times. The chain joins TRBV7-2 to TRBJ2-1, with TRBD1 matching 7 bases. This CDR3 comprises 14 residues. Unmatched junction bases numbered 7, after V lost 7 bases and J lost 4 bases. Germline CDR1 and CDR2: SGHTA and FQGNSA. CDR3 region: CASILRDSYNEQFF. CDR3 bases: TGTGCCAGCATCCTCCGGGACAGTTACAATGAGCAGTTCTTC.

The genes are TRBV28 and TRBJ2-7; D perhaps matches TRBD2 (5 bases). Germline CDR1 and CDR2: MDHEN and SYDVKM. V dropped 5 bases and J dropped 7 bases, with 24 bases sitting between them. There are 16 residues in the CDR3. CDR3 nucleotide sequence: TGTGCCAGCAGTCCCCGGCCGGGCCGGATAGCGCGTGAGCAGTACTTC. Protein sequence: CASSPRPGRIAREQYF.

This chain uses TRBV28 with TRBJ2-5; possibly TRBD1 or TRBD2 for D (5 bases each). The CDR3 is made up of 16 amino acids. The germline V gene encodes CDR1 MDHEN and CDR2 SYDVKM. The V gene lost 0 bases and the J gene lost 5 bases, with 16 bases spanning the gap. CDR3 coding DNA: TGTGCCAGCAGTTTATGGCAAGTGGGAGAGGGGGAGACCCAGTACTTC. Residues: CASSLWQVGEGETQYF.

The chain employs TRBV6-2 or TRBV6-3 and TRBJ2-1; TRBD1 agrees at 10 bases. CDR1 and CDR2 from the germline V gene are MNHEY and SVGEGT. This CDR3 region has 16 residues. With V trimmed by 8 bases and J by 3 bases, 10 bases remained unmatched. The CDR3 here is CASRIPGQGIYNEQFF. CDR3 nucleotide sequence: TGTGCCAGCCGTATACCGGGACAGGGGATCTACAATGAGCAGTTCTTC.

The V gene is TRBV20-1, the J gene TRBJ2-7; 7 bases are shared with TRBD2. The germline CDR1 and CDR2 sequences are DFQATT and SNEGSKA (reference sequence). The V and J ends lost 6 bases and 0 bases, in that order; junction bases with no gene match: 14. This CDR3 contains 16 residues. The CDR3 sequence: CSADRASGLLSYEQYF. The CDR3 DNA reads TGCAGTGCCGACCGGGCTAGCGGACTACTCTCCTACGAGCAGTACTTC.

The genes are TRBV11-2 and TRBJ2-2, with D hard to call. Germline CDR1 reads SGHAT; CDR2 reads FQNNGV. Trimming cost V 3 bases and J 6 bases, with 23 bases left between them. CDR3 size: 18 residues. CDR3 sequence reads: CASSFIPSGGYSAGELFF. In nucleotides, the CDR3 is TGTGCCAGCAGCTTTATCCCCTCCGGCGGCTATTCTGCCGGGGAGCTGTTTTTT.

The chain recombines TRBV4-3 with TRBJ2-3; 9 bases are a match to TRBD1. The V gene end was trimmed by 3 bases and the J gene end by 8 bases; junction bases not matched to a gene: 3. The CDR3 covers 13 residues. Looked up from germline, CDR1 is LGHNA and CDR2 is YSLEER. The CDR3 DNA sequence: TGCGCCAGCAGCCAGGAACAGGGGGCTACGCAGTATTTT. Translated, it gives CASSQEQGATQYF.

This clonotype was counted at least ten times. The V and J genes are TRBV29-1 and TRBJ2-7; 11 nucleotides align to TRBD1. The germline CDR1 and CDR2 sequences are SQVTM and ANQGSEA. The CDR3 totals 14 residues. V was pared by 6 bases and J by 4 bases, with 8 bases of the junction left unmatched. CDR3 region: CSVVSDRGPYEQYF. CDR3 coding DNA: TGCAGCGTGGTTTCGGACAGGGGGCCGTACGAGCAGTACTTC.

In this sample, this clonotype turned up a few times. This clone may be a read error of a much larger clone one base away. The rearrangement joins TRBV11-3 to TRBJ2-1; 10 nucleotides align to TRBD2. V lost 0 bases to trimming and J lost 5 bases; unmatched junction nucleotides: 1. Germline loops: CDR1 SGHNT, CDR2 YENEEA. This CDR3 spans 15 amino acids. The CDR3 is CASSLELAGHNEQFF. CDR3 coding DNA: TGTGCCAGCAGCTTAGAACTAGCGGGGCACAATGAGCAGTTCTTC. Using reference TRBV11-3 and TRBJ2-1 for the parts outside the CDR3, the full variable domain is EAGVVQSPRYKIIEKKQPVAFWCNPISGHNTLYWYLQNLGQGPELLIRYENEEAVDDSQLPKDRFSAERLKGVDSTLKIQPAELGDSAVYLCASSLELAGHNEQFFGPGTRLTVL.

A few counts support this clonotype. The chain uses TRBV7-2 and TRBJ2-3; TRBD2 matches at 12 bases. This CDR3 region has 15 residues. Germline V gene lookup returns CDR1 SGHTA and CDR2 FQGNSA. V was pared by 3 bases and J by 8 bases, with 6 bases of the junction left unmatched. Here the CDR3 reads CASSFTGLAGVTQYF. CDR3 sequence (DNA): TGTGCCAGCAGCTTCACGGGACTAGCGGGCGTTACGCAGTATTTT.

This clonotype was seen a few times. CDR3 DNA sequence: TGTGCCAGCAGCTTAAACCAGGAGTATGGCTACACCTTC. Its translation is CASSLNQEYGYTF. The V and J genes are TRBV7-3 and TRBJ1-2; the D is unclear. The V end was cut by 1 base, the J end by 5 bases, with 8 bases between. Germline V gene sequence: CDR1 SGHTA, CDR2 FQGTGA. This CDR3 has 13 amino acids.

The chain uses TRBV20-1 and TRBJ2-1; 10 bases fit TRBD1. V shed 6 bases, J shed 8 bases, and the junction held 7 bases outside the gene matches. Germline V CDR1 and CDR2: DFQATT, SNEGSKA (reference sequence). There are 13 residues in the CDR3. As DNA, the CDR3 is TGCAGTGCACCCGGGACAGGGGTGTATGAGCAGTTCTTC. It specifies CSAPGTGVYEQFF.

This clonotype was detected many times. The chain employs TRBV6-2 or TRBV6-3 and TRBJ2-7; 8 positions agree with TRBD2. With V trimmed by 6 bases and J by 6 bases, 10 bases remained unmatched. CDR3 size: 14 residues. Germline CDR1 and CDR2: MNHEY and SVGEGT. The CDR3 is CASSPGTGGGEQYF. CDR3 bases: TGTGCCAGCAGCCCCGGCACGGGAGGGGGCGAGCAGTACTTC.

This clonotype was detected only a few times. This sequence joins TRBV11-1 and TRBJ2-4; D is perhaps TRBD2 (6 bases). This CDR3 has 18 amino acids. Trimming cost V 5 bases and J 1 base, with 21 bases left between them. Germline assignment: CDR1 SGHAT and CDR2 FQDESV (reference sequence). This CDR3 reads CASSGSVPGVSAKNIQYF. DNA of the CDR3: TGTGCCAGCAGCGGATCCGTTCCGGGAGTCAGCGCCAAAAACATTCAGTACTTC.

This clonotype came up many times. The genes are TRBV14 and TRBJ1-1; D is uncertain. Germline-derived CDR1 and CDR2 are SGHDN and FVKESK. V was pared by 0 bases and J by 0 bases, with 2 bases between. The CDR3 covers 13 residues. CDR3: CASSQELNTEAFF. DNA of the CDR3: TGTGCCAGCAGCCAAGAACTGAACACTGAAGCTTTCTTT.

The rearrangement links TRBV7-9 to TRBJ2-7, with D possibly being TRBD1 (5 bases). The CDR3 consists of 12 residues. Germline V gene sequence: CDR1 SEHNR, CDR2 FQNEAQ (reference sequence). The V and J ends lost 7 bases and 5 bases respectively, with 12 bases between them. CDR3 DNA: TGTGCCAGCAATTGGGGCAGCCACGAGCAGTACTTC. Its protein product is CASNWGSHEQYF. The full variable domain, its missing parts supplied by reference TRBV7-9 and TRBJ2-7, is DTGVSQNPRHKITKRGQNVTFRCDPISEHNRLYWYRQTLGQGPEFLTYFQNEAQLEKSRLLSDRFSAERPKGSFSTLEIQRTEQGDSAMYLCASNWGSHEQYFGPGTRLTVT.

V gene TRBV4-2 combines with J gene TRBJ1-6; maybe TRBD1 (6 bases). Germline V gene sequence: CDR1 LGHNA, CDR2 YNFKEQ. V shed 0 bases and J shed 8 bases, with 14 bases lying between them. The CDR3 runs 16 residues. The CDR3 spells CASSQDGQISDSPLHF. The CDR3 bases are TGTGCCAGCAGCCAAGACGGACAGATCAGTGATTCACCCCTCCACTTT.

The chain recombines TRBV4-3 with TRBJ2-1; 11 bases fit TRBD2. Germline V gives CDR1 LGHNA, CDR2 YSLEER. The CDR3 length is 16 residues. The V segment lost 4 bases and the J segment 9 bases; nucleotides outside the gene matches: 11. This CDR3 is CASSRILAGGPSEQFF. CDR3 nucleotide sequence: TGCGCCAGCAGCCGAATTCTAGCGGGAGGCCCGAGTGAGCAGTTCTTC.

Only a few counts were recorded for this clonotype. The CDR3 loop is CASSLASFRNTEAFF. The CDR3 DNA sequence: TGTGCCAGCAGCTTAGCGTCGTTCCGGAACACTGAAGCTTTCTTT. The chain combines TRBV7-2 with TRBJ1-1, with D unresolved. The V gene lost 0 bases and the J gene lost 1 base, with 9 bases spanning the gap. The germline gives CDR1 SGHTA, CDR2 FQGNSA. The length of the CDR3 is 15 residues.

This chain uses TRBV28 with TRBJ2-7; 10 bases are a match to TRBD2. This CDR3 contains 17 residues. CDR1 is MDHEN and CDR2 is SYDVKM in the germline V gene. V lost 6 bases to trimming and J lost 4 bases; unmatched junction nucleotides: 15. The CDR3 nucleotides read TGTGCCAGCAGGGCTGACTTAGGAGCGGGAGGGATATACGAGCAGTACTTC. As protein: CASRADLGAGGIYEQYF.

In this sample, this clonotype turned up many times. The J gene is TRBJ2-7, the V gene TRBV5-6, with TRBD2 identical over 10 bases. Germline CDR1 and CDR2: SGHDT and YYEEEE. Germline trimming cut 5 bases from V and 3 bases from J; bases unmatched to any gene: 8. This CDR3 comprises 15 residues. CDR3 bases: TGTGCCAGCAGTCCCGGACTAGCGGCATACTACGAGCAGTACTTC. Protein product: CASSPGLAAYYEQYF. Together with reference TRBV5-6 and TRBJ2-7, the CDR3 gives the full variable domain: DAGVTQSPTHLIKTRGQQVTLRCSPKSGHDTVSWYQQALGQGPQFIFQYYEEEERQRGNFPDRFSGHQFPNYSSELNVNALLLGDSALYLCASSPGLAAYYEQYFGPGTRLTVT.

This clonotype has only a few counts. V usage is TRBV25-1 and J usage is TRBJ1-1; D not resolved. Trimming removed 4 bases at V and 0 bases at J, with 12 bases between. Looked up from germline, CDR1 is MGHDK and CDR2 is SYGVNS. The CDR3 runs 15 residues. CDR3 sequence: CASSVWANMNTEAFF. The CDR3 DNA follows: TGTGCCAGCAGTGTATGGGCAAACATGAACACTGAAGCTTTCTTT.

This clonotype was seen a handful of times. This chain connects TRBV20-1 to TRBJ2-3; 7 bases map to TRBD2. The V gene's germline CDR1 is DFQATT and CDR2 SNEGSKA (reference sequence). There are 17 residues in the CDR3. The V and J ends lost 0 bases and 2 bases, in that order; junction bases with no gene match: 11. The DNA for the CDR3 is TGCAGTGCTAGAGACTTCCCACTAGCGCGATACACAGATACGCAGTATTTT. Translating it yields CSARDFPLARYTDTQYF.